The 19 T cell receptor beta chains below all came from one sample that was sequenced in a study of tumor-infiltrating lymphocytes in localized non-small cell lung cancer. Some clones are missing from TCRdb's copy, which holds only in-frame ones; the method was immunoSEQ multiplex PCR. The sample records fewer than 4,000 clones, 66% being singletons. Material: uninvolved lung tissue not adjacent to the tumor. The receptor set was obtained from a human donor with non-small cell lung cancer.

The chain combines TRBV11-2 with TRBJ2-6; D is unresolved. V was shortened by 5 bases and J by 3 bases, with 8 bases between the two germline ends. Germline V gives CDR1 SGHAT, CDR2 FQNNGV. This CDR3 is 14 amino acids long. In DNA form, the CDR3 reads TGTGCCAGCAGCCCCCGTTTTGGGGCCAACGTCCTGACTTTC. Amino acids: CASSPRFGANVLTF.

The chain is built from TRBV27 and TRBJ2-7; 10 bases map to TRBD1. With V trimmed by 1 base and J by 6 bases, 0 bases remained unmatched. Per the germline V gene, CDR1 is MNHEY and CDR2 is SMNVEV (reference sequence). The length of the CDR3 is 13 residues. The CDR3 here is CASSLWTGGEQYF. For the CDR3, the DNA is TGTGCCAGCAGTTTATGGACAGGGGGCGAGCAGTACTTC.

This clone was detected only a few times. J is TRBJ2-7 and V is TRBV14; 13 nucleotides match TRBD2. This CDR3 comprises 16 residues. The V segment lost 1 base and the J segment 6 bases; nucleotides outside the gene matches: 6. Germline assignment: CDR1 SGHDN and CDR2 FVKESK. CDR3 DNA: TGTGCCAGCAGCCAAGTTACAGGACTAGCGGGAGTCGAGCAGTACTTC. This encodes CASSQVTGLAGVEQYF.

The chain combines TRBV30 with TRBJ1-2; TRBD1 is a possible D gene (5 bases). V lost 3 bases, J lost 4 bases, and 6 bases lay in between. Germline CDR1 GTSNPN, CDR2 SVGIG (reference sequence). The CDR3 contains 11 residues. The CDR3 sequence is CAWRQGYGYTF. CDR3 coding DNA: TGTGCCTGGAGGCAGGGCTATGGCTACACCTTC. The entire variable domain, with the rest obtained from reference TRBV30 and TRBJ1-2, is as follows: SQTIHQWPATLVQPVGSPLSLECTVEGTSNPNLYWYRQAAGRGLQLLFYSVGIGQISSEVPQNLSASRPQDRQFILSSKKLLLSDSGFYLCAWRQGYGYTFGSGTRLTVV.

Judged by abundance, this clone is medium-sized. The V gene is TRBV7-2, the J gene TRBJ1-5; no firm D call. In germline, CDR1 is SGHTA, CDR2 FQGNSA. CDR3 size: 16 residues. V was clipped by 2 bases and J by 3 bases, with 14 bases between them. DNA for the CDR3: TGTGCCAGCAGCTTACAAGGCCTGGGAACCAATCAGCCCCAGCATTTT. It codes for CASSLQGLGTNQPQHF.

The V and J genes are TRBV28 and TRBJ2-7, with D tentatively TRBD1 (6 bases). The CDR3 consists of 14 residues. Per germline, CDR1 MDHEN and CDR2 SYDVKM. V lost 5 bases, J lost 3 bases, and 14 bases lay in between. The CDR3 protein is CASSPRGQLYEQYF. The CDR3 nucleotides read TGTGCCAGCAGTCCCAGAGGACAGCTCTACGAGCAGTACTTC.

The chain couples TRBV28 to TRBJ2-7, with TRBD2 as a possible D gene (6 bases). The germline V and J ends were trimmed by 7 bases and 6 bases, with 19 bases remaining between them. This CDR3 has 14 amino acids. Germline V lookup: CDR1 MDHEN, CDR2 SYDVKM. Here the CDR3 reads CASNPPGGKSEQYF. DNA of the CDR3: TGTGCCAGCAACCCCCCCGGCGGGAAAAGCGAGCAGTACTTC.

The chain is built from TRBV7-3 and TRBJ2-1; TRBD2 might be the D (5 bases). Germline CDR1 and CDR2: SGHTA and FQGTGA. The V gene lost 5 bases and the J gene lost 2 bases, with 13 bases spanning the gap. This CDR3 is built from 15 residues. CDR3 residues: CASSPLDSAYNEQFF. DNA for the CDR3: TGTGCCAGCAGCCCCCTGGACTCGGCCTACAATGAGCAGTTCTTC.

This chain connects TRBV5-8 to TRBJ1-1, with a weak D call TRBD1 (5 bases). The ends were cut back, 1 base at V and 5 bases at J, with 12 bases in the middle. Germline CDR1 and CDR2: SGHTS and YDEGEE. The CDR3 runs 14 residues. The CDR3 sequence: CASSLKRGWTEAFF. CDR3 coding DNA: TGTGCCAGCAGCTTGAAAAGGGGATGGACTGAAGCTTTCTTT.

This clone was counted a few times. The J gene is TRBJ2-3, the V gene TRBV7-6; 9 nucleotides align to TRBD2. V lost 3 bases and J lost 13; bases outside the gene matches: 11. This CDR3 comprises 14 residues. CDR1 is SGHVS, CDR2 FNYEAQ, per germline. The CDR3 here is CASSFLAGDPLEYF. CDR3 DNA sequence: TGTGCCAGCAGCTTTTTAGCGGGAGACCCCCTGGAGTATTTT.

The rearrangement joins TRBV28 to TRBJ2-1; 8 bases fit TRBD2. This CDR3 has 18 residues. V dropped 0 bases and J dropped 7; count of bases not matched to a gene: 14. Germline V gene sequence: CDR1 MDHEN, CDR2 SYDVKM. The CDR3 loop reads CASSLWGGAGGEKNEQFF. DNA of the CDR3: TGTGCCAGCAGTTTATGGGGTGGGGCGGGAGGCGAGAAGAATGAGCAGTTCTTC.

The V call is TRBV28, the J call TRBJ2-7; 12 nucleotides line up with TRBD2. J was trimmed by 4 bases and V by 5 bases; bases with no gene match: 6. Germline CDR1 and CDR2: MDHEN and SYDVKM. The CDR3 covers 15 residues. For the CDR3, the DNA is TGTGCCAGCAGTCTCCTAGCGGGAGGGCCATACGAGCAGTACTTC. Its translation is CASSLLAGGPYEQYF.

The chain recombines TRBV2 with TRBJ1-1; D may be TRBD1 (5 bases). The V gene's germline CDR1 is SNHLY and CDR2 FYNNEI. V was cut by 5 bases and J by 11 bases, with 12 bases left in between. CDR3 length: 11 amino acids. The CDR3: CASSPPGVAFF. DNA of the CDR3: TGTGCCAGCAGTCCCCCGGGGGTGGCTTTCTTT.

The chain links TRBV5-1 to TRBJ2-7; the D is unclear. Per germline, CDR1 SGHRS and CDR2 YFSETQ. This CDR3 is built from 15 residues. V lost 3 bases to trimming and J lost 0 bases, with 13 bases between them. The CDR3 reads CASSWNGLASYEQYF. The CDR3 nucleotides are TGCGCCAGCAGCTGGAACGGCTTAGCCTCCTACGAGCAGTACTTC.

The chain joins TRBV19 to TRBJ2-7; D is perhaps TRBD1 (5 bases). The CDR3 loop spans 15 amino acids. Germline CDR1 reads LNHDA; CDR2 reads SQIVND (reference sequence). The V end lost 3 bases, the J end lost 3 bases, and 15 bases lay between the germline ends. CDR3 region: CASSIRQGGNYEQYF. The CDR3 DNA follows: TGTGCCAGTAGTATTAGGCAGGGCGGAAACTACGAGCAGTACTTC.

The V call is TRBV28, the J call TRBJ1-1; 9 bases align to TRBD1. This CDR3 is 16 amino acids long. The V gene end was trimmed by 6 bases and the J gene end by 5 bases; junction bases not matched to a gene: 13. The V gene's germline CDR1 is MDHEN and CDR2 SYDVKM. CDR3 region: CASRFTGGRVETEAFF. CDR3 sequence (DNA): TGTGCCAGCAGGTTTACAGGGGGCAGGGTTGAGACTGAAGCTTTCTTT.

This chain joins TRBV19 and TRBJ2-1; no clear D. V lost 6 bases and J 6 bases, leaving 12 bases between the germline ends. This CDR3 region has 13 residues. Germline values: CDR1 LNHDA, CDR2 SQIVND (reference sequence). CDR3 region: CASRGRRFNEQFF. DNA for the CDR3: TGTGCCAGTAGGGGAAGGCGCTTCAATGAGCAGTTCTTC.

This chain connects TRBV6-5 to TRBJ1-4, with a possible D match to TRBD1 (6 bases). V was clipped by 2 bases and J by 6 bases, with 13 bases between them. The length of the CDR3 is 15 residues. CDR1 and CDR2 (germline): MNHEY, SVGAGI. DNA of the CDR3: TGTGCCAGCAGTTACGGAGGGGGGCTGGATGAAAAACTGTTTTTT. Protein sequence: CASSYGGGLDEKLFF.

The chain links TRBV7-8 to TRBJ2-1; D uncertain. V was trimmed by 1 base and J by 4 bases, leaving 2 bases between them. CDR1 is SGHVS, CDR2 FQNEAQ, per germline. There are 12 residues in the CDR3. The chain's CDR3 is CASSLGYNEQFF. CDR3 in DNA: TGTGCCAGCAGCTTAGGGTACAATGAGCAGTTCTTC. The full variable domain, rest sourced from reference TRBV7-8 and TRBJ2-1, is GAGVSQSPRYKVAKRGQDVALRCDPISGHVSLFWYQQALGQGPEFLTYFQNEAQLDKSGLPSDRFFAERPEGSVSTLKIQRTQQEDSAVYLCASSLGYNEQFFGPGTRLTVL.